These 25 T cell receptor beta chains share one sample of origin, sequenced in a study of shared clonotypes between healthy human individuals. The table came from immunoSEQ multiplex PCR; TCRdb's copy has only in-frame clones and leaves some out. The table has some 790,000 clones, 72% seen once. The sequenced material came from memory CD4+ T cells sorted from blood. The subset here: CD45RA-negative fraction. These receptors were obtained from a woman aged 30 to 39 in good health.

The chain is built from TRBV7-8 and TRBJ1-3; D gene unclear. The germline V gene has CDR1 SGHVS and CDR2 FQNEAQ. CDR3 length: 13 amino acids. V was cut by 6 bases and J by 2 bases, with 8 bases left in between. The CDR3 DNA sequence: TGTGCCAGCAGGGCTTTAACTGGAAACACCATATATTTT. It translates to CASRALTGNTIYF.

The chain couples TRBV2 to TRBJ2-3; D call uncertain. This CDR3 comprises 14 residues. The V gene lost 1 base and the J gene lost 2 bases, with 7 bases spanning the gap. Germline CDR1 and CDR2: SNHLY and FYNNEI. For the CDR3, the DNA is TGTGCCAGCAGTGAAGGCAGAGCCACAGATACGCAGTATTTT. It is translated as CASSEGRATDTQYF. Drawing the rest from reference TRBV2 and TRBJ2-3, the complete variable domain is EPEVTQTPSHQVTQMGQEVILRCVPISNHLYFYWYRQILGQKVEFLVSFYNNEISEKSEIFDDQFSVERPDGSNFTLKIRSTKLEDSAMYFCASSEGRATDTQYFGPGTRLTVL.

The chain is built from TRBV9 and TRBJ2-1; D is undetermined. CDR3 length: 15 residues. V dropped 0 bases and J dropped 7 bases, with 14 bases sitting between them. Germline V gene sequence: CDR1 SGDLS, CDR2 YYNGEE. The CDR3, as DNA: TGTGCCAGCAGCGTAGAAGCTATTTCGTGGAATGAGCAGTTCTTC. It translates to CASSVEAISWNEQFF. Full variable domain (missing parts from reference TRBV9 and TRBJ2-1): DSGVTQTPKHLITATGQRVTLRCSPRSGDLSVYWYQQSLDQGLQFLIQYYNGEERAKGNILERFSAQQFPDLHSELNLSSLELGDSALYFCASSVEAISWNEQFFGPGTRLTVL.

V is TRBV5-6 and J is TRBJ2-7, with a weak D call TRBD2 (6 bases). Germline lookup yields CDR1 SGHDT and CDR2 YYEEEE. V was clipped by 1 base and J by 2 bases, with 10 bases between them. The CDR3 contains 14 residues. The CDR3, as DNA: TGTGCCAGCAGCTTGATAGCGGTTCCCTACGAGCAGTACTTC. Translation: CASSLIAVPYEQYF.

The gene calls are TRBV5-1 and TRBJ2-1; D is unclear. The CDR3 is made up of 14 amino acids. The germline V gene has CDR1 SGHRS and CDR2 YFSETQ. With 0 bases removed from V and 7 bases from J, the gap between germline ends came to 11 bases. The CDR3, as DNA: TGCGCCAGCAGCTTGGGCCAAAGTGCGAATGAGCAGTTCTTC. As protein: CASSLGQSANEQFF.

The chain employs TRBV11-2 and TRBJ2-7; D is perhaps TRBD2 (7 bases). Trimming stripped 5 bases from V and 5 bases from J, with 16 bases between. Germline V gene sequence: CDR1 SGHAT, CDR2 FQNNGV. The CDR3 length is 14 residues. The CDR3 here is CASSLGGGADEQYF. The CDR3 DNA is TGTGCCAGCAGCCTGGGGGGGGGCGCGGACGAGCAGTACTTC.

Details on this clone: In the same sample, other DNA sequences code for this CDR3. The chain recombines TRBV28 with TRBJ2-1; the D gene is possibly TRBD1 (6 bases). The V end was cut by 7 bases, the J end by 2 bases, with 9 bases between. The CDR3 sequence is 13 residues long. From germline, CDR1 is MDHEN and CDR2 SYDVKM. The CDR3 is CASKQGTYNEQFF. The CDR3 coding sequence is TGTGCCAGCAAGCAGGGGACCTACAATGAGCAGTTCTTC.

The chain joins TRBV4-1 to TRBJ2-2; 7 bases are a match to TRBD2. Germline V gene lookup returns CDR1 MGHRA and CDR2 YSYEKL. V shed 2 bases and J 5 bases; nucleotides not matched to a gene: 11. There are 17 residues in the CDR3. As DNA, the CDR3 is TGCGCCAGCAGCCAACTTGAGAGGACTAGACGTACCGGGGAGCTGTTTTTT. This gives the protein CASSQLERTRRTGELFF.

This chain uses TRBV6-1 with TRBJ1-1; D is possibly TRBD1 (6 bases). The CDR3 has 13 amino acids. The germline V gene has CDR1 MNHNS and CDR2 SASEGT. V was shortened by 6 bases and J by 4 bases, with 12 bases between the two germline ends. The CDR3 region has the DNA TGTGCCAGCAGGTACAGGGAGTCCACTGAAGCTTTCTTT. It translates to CASRYRESTEAFF.

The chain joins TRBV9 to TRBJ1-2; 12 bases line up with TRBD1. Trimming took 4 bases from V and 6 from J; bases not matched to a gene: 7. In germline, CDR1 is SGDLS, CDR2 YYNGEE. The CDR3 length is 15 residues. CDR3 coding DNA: TGTGCCAGCAGCCCCACCGGGACAGGGGGCGATGGCTACACCTTC. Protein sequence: CASSPTGTGGDGYTF.

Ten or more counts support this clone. The CDR3 sequence is CASSQSDRVVAKNIQYF. In nucleotides, the CDR3 is TGTGCCAGCAGCCAATCCGACAGGGTGGTTGCCAAAAACATTCAGTACTTC. V and J are TRBV7-9 and TRBJ2-4, with TRBD1 matching 7 bases. Germline loops: CDR1 SEHNR, CDR2 FQNEAQ (reference sequence). After removal of 5 bases from V and 1 base from J, the junction contained 11 bases not matched to a gene. This CDR3 contains 17 residues.

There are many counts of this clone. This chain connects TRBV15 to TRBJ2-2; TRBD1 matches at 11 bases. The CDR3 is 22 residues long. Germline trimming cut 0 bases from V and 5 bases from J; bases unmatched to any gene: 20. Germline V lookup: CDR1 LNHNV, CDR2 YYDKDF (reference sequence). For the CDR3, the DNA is TGTGCCACCAGCAGAGATCTAGTGCGGGCCTTTTCCGGGACAGGGGGGACCGGGGAGCTGTTTTTT. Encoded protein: CATSRDLVRAFSGTGGTGELFF.

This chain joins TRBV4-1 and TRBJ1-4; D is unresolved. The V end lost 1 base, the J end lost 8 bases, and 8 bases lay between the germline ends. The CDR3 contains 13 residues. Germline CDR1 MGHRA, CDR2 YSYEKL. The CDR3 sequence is CASSQAFEEKLFF. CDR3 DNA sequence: TGCGCCAGCAGCCAAGCCTTTGAGGAAAAACTGTTTTTT.

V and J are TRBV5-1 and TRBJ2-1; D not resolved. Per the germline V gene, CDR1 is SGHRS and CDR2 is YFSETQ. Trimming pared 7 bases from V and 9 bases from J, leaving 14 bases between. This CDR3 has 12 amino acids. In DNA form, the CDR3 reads TGCGCCAGCTTCTACGACTGGGGTGAGCAGTTCTTC. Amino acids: CASFYDWGEQFF.

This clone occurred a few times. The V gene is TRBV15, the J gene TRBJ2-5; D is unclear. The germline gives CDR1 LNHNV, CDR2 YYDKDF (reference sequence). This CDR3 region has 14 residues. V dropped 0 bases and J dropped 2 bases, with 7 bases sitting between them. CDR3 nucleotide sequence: TGTGCCACCAGCAGAGAACCAGGACAAGAGACCCAGTACTTC. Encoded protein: CATSREPGQETQYF.

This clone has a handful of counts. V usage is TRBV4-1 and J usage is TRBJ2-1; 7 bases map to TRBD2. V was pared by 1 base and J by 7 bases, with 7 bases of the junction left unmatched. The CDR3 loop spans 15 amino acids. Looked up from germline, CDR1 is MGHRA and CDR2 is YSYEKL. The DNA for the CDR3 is TGCGCCAGCAGCCAAGTTGGCGGGAGTGATAATGAGCAGTTCTTC. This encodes CASSQVGGSDNEQFF.

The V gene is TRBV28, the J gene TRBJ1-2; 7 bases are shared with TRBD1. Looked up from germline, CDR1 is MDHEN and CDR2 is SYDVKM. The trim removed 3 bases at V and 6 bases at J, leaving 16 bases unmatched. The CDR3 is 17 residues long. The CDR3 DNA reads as TGTGCCAGCAGTTTCTCATCCCGGTGGGCAGGGGGGCATGGCTACACCTTC. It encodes CASSFSSRWAGGHGYTF.

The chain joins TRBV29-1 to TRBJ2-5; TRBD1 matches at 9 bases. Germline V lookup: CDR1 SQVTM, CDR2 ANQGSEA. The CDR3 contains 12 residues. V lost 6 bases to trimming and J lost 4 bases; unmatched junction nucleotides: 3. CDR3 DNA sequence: TGCAGCGTCGACAGGGGGTCAGAGACCCAGTACTTC. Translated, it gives CSVDRGSETQYF.

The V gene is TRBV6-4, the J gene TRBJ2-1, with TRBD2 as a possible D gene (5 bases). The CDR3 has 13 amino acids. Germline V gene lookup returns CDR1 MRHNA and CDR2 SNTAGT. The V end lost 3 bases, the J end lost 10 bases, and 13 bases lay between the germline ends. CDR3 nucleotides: TGTGCCAGCAGTGATCAGGACTGGGGAGAGCAGTTCTTC. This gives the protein CASSDQDWGEQFF.

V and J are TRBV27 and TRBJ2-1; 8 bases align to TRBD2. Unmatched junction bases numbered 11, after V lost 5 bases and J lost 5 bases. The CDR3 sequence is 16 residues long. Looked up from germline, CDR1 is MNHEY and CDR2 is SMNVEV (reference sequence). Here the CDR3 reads CASSPHRGLVNNEQFF. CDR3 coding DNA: TGTGCCAGCAGTCCCCACCGGGGACTAGTGAACAATGAGCAGTTCTTC.

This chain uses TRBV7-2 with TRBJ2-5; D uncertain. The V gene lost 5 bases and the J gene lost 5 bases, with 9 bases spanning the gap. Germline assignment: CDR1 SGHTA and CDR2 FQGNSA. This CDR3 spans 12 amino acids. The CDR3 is CASSPGWETQYF. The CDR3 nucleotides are TGTGCCAGCAGCCCCGGTTGGGAGACCCAGTACTTC.

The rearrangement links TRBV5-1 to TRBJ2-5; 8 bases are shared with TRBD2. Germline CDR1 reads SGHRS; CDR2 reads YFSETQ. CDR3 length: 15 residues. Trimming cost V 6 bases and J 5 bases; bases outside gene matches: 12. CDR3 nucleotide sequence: TGCGCCAGCAAAAGATCAGCGGGAGAAGTGGAGACCCAGTACTTC. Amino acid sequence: CASKRSAGEVETQYF.

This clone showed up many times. CDR3 protein: CASSQVPSNSGNTIYF. CDR3 sequence (DNA): TGTGCCAGCAGCCAAGTTCCGAGCAACTCTGGAAACACCATATATTTT. The chain joins TRBV4-2 to TRBJ1-3; no firm D call. Trimming cost V 1 base and J 0 bases, with 10 bases left between them. CDR3 length: 16 amino acids. Germline V lookup: CDR1 LGHNA, CDR2 YNFKEQ.

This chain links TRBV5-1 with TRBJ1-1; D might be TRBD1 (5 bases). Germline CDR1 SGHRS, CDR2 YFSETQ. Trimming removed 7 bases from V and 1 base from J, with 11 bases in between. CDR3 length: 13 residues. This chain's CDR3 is CASAGQPNTEAFF. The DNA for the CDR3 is TGCGCCAGCGCGGGGCAGCCGAACACTGAAGCTTTCTTT.

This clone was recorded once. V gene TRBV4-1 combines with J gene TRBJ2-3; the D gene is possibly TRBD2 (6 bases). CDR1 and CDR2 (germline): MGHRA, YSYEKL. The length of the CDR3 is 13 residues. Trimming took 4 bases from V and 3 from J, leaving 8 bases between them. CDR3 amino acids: CASSLRETDTQYF. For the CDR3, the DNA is TGCGCCAGCAGCCTTCGGGAGACAGATACGCAGTATTTT.